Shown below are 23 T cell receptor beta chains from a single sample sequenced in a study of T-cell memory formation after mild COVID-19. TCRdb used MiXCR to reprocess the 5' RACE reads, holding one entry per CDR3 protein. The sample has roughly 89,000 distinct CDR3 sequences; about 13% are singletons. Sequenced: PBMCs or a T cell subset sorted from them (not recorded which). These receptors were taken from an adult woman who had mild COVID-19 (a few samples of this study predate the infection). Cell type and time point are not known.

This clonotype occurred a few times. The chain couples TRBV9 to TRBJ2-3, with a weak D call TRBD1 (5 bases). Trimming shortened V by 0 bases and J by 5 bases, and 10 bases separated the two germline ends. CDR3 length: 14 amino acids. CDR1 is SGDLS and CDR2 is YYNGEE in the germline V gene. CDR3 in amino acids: CASSVGKGKDTQYF. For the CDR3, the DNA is TGTGCCAGCAGCGTAGGGAAGGGGAAAGATACGCAGTATTTT.

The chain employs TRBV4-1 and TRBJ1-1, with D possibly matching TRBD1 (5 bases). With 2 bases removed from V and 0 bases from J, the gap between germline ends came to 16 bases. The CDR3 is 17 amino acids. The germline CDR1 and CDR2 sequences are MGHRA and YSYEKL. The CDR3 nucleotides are TGCGCCAGCAGCCAATTGGGGACCACCTTCATGAACACTGAAGCTTTCTTT. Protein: CASSQLGTTFMNTEAFF.

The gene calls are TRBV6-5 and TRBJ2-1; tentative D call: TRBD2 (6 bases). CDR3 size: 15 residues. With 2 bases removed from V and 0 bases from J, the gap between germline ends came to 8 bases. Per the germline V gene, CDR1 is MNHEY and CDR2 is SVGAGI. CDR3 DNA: TGTGCCAGCAGTTACGGGACTGCCTCCTACAATGAGCAGTTCTTC. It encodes CASSYGTASYNEQFF.

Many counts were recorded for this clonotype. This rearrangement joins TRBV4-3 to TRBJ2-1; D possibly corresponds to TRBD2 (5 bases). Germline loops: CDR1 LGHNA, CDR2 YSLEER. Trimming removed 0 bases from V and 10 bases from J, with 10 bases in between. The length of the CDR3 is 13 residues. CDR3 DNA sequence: TGCGCCAGCAGCCAAGAGGCAGAGCGGGAGCAGTTCTTC. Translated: CASSQEAEREQFF.

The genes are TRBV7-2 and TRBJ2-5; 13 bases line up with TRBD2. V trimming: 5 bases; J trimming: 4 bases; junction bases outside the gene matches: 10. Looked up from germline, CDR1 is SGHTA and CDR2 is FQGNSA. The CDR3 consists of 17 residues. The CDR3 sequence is CASSLKQLAGGRETQYF. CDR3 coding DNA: TGTGCCAGCAGCCTGAAGCAACTAGCGGGAGGGAGAGAGACCCAGTACTTC.

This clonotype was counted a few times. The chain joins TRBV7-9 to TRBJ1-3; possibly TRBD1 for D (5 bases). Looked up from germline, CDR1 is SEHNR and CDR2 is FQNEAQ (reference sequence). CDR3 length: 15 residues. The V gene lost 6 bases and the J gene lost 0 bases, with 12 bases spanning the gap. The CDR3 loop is CASRRDRDSGNTIYF. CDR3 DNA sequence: TGTGCCAGCAGACGGGACCGAGACTCTGGAAACACCATATATTTT.

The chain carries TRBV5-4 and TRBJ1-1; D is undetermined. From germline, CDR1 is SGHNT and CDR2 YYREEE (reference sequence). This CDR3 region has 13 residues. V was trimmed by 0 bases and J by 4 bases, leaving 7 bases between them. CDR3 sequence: CASSLGTVTEAFF. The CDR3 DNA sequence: TGTGCCAGCAGCTTGGGGACGGTCACTGAAGCTTTCTTT.

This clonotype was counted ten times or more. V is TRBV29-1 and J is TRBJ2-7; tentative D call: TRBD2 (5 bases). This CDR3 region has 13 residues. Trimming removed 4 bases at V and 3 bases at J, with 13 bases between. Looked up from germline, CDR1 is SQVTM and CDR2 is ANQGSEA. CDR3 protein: CSVAEPGFYEQYF. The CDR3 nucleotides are TGCAGCGTTGCGGAGCCGGGGTTCTACGAGCAGTACTTC.

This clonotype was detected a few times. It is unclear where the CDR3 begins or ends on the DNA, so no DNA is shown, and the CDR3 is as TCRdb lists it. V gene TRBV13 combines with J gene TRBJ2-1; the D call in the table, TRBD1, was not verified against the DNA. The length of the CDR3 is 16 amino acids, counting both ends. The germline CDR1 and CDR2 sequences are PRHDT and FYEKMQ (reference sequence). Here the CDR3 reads CASSSMDSTSGNEQFF.

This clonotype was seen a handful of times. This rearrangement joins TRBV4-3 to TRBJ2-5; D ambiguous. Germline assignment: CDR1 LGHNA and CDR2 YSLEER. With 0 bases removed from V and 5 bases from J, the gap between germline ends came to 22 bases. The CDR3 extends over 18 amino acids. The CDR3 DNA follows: TGCGCCAGCAGCCAAGATTGGCCCCCGGAGCCCCGGCGGGAGACCCAGTACTTC. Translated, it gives CASSQDWPPEPRRETQYF.

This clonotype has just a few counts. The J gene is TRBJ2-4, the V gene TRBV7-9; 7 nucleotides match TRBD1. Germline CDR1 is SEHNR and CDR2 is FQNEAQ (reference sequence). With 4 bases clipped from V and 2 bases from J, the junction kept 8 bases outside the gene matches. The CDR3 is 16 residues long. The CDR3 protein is CASSSMTGITKNIQYF. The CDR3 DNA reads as TGTGCCAGCAGCTCCATGACAGGGATCACCAAAAACATTCAGTACTTC.

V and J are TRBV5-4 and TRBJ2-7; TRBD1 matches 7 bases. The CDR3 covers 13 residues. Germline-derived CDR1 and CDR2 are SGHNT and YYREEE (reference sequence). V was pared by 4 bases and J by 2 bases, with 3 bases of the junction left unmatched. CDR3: CASSRDSTYEQYF. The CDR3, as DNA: TGTGCCAGCAGCCGGGACAGCACCTACGAGCAGTACTTC.

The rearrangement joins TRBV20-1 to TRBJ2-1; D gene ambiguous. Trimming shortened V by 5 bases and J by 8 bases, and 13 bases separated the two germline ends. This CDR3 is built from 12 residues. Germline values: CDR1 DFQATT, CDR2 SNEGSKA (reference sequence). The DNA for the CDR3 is TGCAGTGCTGTTGACCACCGCCATGAGCAGTTCTTC. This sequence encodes CSAVDHRHEQFF.

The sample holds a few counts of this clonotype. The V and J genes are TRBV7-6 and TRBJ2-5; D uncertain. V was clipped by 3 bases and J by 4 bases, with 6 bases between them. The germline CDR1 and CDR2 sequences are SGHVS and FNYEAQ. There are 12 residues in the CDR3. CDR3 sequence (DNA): TGTGCCAGCAGCTTTCTAGGAGAGACCCAGTACTTC. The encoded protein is CASSFLGETQYF.

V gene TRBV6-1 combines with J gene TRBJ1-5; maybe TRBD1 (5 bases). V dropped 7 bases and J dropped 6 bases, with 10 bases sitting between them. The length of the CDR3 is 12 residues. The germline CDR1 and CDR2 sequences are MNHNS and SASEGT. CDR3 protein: CASIGGSQPQHF. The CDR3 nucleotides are TGTGCCAGCATTGGGGGGTCTCAGCCCCAGCATTTT.

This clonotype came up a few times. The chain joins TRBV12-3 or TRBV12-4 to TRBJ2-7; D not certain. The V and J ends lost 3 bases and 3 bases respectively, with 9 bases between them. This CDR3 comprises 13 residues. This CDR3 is CASSFLDSYEQYF. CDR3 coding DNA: TGTGCCAGCAGTTTTCTGGATAGCTACGAGCAGTACTTC.

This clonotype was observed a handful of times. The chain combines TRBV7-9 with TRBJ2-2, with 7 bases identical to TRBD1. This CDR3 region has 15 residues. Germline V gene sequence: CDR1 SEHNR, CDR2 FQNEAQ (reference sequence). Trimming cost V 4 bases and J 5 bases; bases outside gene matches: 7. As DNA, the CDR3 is TGTGCCAGCAGCTCCTTGGACAGGTCAACCGGGGAGCTGTTTTTT. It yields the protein CASSSLDRSTGELFF.

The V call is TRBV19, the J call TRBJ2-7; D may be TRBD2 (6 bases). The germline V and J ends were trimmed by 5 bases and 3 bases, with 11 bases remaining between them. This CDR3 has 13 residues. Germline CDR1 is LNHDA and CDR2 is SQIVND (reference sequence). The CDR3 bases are TGTGCCAGTAGTTACGCGGGGAGCTACGAGCAGTACTTC. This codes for CASSYAGSYEQYF.

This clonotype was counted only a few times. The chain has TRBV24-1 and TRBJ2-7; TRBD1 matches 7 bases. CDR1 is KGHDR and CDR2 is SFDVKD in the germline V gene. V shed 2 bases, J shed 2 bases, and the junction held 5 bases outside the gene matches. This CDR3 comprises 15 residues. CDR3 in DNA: TGTGCCACCAGTGATTCGACAGGGAGCCCCTACGAGCAGTACTTC. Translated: CATSDSTGSPYEQYF.

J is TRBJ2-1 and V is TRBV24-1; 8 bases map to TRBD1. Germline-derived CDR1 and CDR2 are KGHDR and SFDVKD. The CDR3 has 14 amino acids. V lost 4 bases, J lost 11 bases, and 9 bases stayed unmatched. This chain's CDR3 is CATSDPPGQGQQFF. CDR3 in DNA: TGTGCCACCAGTGACCCGCCAGGACAGGGTCAGCAGTTCTTC.

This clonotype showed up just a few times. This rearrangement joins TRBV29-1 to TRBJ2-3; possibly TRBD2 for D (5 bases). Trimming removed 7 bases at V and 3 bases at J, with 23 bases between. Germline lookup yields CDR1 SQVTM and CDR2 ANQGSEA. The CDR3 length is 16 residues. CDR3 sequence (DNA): TGCAGCGGTGACAAGTTGGTCGCGGGCGGGACAGATACGCAGTATTTT. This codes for CSGDKLVAGGTDTQYF.

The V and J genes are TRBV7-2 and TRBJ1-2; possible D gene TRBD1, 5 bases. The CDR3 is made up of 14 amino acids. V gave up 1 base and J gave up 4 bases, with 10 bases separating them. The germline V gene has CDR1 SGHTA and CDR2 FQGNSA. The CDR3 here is CASSLGGGIYGYTF. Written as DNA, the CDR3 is TGTGCCAGCAGCTTAGGTGGGGGTATCTATGGCTACACCTTC.

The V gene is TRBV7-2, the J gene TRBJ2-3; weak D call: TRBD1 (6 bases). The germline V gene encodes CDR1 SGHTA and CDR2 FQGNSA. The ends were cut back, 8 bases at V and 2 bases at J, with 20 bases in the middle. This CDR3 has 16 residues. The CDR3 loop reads CASLKAWGRPTDTQYF. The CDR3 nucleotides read TGTGCCAGCCTTAAAGCCTGGGGGCGGCCCACAGATACGCAGTATTTT.